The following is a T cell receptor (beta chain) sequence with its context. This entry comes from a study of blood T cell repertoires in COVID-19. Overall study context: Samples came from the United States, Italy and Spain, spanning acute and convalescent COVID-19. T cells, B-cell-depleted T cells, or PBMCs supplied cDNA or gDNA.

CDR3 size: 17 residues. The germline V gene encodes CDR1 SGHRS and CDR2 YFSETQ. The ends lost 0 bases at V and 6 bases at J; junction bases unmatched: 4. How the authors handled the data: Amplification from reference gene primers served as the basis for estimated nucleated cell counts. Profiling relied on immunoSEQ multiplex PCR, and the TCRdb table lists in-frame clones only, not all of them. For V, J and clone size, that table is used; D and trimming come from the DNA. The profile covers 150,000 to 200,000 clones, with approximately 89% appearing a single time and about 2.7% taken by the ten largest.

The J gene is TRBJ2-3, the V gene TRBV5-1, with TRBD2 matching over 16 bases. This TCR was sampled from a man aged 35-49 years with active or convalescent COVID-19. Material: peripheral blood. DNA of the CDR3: TGCGCCAGCAGCTTGGCCGGGACTAGCGGGGGGGCGGATACGCAGTATTTT. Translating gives CASSLAGTSGGADTQYF.